This entry lists 7 T cell receptor beta chains sequenced from one sample in a study of CD8 T cells in ankylosing spondylitis. TCRdb reanalysed the 5' RACE reads using MiXCR and keeps one entry per CDR3 protein. The sample holds tens of thousands of distinct CDR3 sequences, roughly 3.1% seen once. Sequencing input: blood, either unsorted or a sorted T cell fraction (not recorded which). All receptors derive from a male donor with ankylosing spondylitis or in good health (not recorded which).

This clonotype was recorded many times. The rearrangement joins TRBV23-1 to TRBJ2-7; 11 positions agree with TRBD1. TRBV23-1 carries the ORF label, with uncertain function. CDR3 length: 11 amino acids. V lost 8 bases, J lost 11 bases, and 5 bases stayed unmatched. CDR3 protein: CASYRDRGEYV. DNA of the CDR3: TGCGCCAGCTACCGGGACAGGGGGGAGTACGTC.

At least ten counts were recorded for this clonotype. CDR3 sequence: CASSVESGGIGELFF. The DNA for the CDR3 is TGTGCCAGCAGCGTAGAGAGCGGGGGAATCGGGGAGCTGTTTTTT. This chain uses TRBV9 with TRBJ2-2; 8 bases align to TRBD2. The CDR3 has 15 residues. Germline CDR1 reads SGDLS; CDR2 reads YYNGEE. V lost 0 bases to trimming and J lost 7 bases; unmatched junction nucleotides: 5.

This clonotype was observed at least ten times. The chain recombines TRBV9 with TRBJ1-2; TRBD1 agrees at 10 bases. V was clipped by 6 bases and J by 8 bases; unmatched bases: 10. This CDR3 is built from 14 residues. From germline, CDR1 is SGDLS and CDR2 YYNGEE. This CDR3 reads CASNVPDRGDGYTF. The CDR3 DNA sequence: TGTGCCAGCAACGTCCCGGACAGGGGGGACGGCTACACCTTC.

This clonotype was seen ten or more times. The chain combines TRBV9 with TRBJ2-1; a weak D match, TRBD2 (5 bases). The germline CDR1 and CDR2 sequences are SGDLS and YYNGEE. CDR3 length: 15 amino acids. Between the trimmed V and J ends, which lost 5 bases and 1 base, there was a span of 13 bases. The CDR3 sequence is CASSLRGLSYNEQFF. CDR3 DNA sequence: TGTGCCAGCAGTCTGCGAGGACTGTCCTACAATGAGCAGTTCTTC. Together with reference TRBV9 and TRBJ2-1, the CDR3 gives the full variable domain: DSGVTQTPKHLITATGQRVTLRCSPRSGDLSVYWYQQSLDQGLQFLIQYYNGEERAKGNILERFSAQQFPDLHSELNLSSLELGDSALYFCASSLRGLSYNEQFFGPGTRLTVL.

This chain uses TRBV9 with TRBJ1-5, with TRBD1 matching over 7 bases. V shed 0 bases, J shed 6 bases, and the junction held 3 bases outside the gene matches. This CDR3 region has 14 residues. Germline CDR1 is SGDLS and CDR2 is YYNGEE. The CDR3 nucleotides are TGTGCCAGCAGCGTAGCGGCAGGGGGTCAGCCCCAGCATTTT. Amino acid sequence: CASSVAAGGQPQHF.

This clonotype was picked up many times. The J gene is TRBJ2-2, the V gene TRBV9; 7 bases fit TRBD2. The CDR3 has 16 amino acids. Trimming took 0 bases from V and 0 from J; bases not matched to a gene: 2. The germline V gene has CDR1 SGDLS and CDR2 YYNGEE. The CDR3 DNA reads as TGTGCCAGCAGCGTAGGGCGGGGGTCGAACACCGGGGAGCTGTTTTTT. It specifies CASSVGRGSNTGELFF.

This clonotype was seen ten or more times. The rearrangement uses TRBV9 and TRBJ1-6; 7 nucleotides align to TRBD1. V was clipped by 1 base and J by 10 bases; unmatched bases: 5. The CDR3 is 14 residues long. Germline V gene lookup returns CDR1 SGDLS and CDR2 YYNGEE. The CDR3 nucleotides are TGTGCCAGCAGCGTACTGGACAGGTCCTCACCCCTCCACTTT. Protein product: CASSVLDRSSPLHF.